The clone carrying this T cell receptor beta chain was observed at least ten times. Its cognate antigen is unknown. The data stem from a study of early T cells in non-severe SARS-CoV-2 infection. Study-level information: Chains were not paired, and sequencing was done on bulk RNA from unsorted whole blood.

This CDR3 contains 12 residues. Germline CDR1 and CDR2: DFQATT and SNEGSKA (reference sequence). Between the trimmed V and J ends, which lost 6 bases and 2 bases, there was a span of 11 bases. As part of library construction, unique molecular identifiers were attached to individual cDNA molecules. Each CDR3 protein is one row after TCRdb ran MiXCR on the 5' RACE reads. Among about 40,000 distinct CDR3 sequences listed, roughly 6.2% were seen once. Study results and limitations: The matching step, a VDJdb search, favored anti-spike CD8 responses and missed private and CD4 specificities.

The specimen was whole blood. The chain joins TRBV20-1 to TRBJ2-7, with D perhaps matching TRBD1 (6 bases). The source is an adult who was a healthcare worker with PCR-confirmed SARS-CoV-2 infection or an uninfected control (not recorded which). CDR3 bases: TGCAGTGCAATGGACAGTACCTACGAGCAGTACTTC. Its protein product is CSAMDSTYEQYF.